This T cell receptor (beta chain) emerged from a study of cytomegalovirus exposure and HLA in healthy donors. Whole-study findings and limits: The study put 150 or so TCR beta chains on its list as cytomegalovirus-associated. For TCR beta chains, V- and J-gene trimming was later linked to a missense DCLRE1C variant. The study assumed roughly uniform donor sequencing depth for presence/absence analyses.

Germline CDR1 reads LNHNV; CDR2 reads YYDKDF (reference sequence). J gave up 2 bases and V 4 bases, and 6 bases lay outside the gene matches. CDR3 length equals 16 residues. This PCR relied on a set of 60 Vbeta primers and 13 Jbeta primers. Assay used: immunoSEQ multiplex PCR; TCRdb lists only in-frame clones, some missing. There are roughly 150,000 clones in the sample; about three quarters occur only once, and approximately 2.4% lies in the top ten. Remarks on this clone: Antigen specificity is unknown.

The specimen sequenced was PBMCs. The gene calls are TRBV15 and TRBJ2-3; TRBD2 matches at 10 bases. The TCR comes from a female donor in good health and CMV-seronegative. The CDR3, as DNA: TGTGCCACCAGCACCCCTAGCGGGAGCCTCACAGATACGCAGTATTTT. This codes for CATSTPSGSLTDTQYF.